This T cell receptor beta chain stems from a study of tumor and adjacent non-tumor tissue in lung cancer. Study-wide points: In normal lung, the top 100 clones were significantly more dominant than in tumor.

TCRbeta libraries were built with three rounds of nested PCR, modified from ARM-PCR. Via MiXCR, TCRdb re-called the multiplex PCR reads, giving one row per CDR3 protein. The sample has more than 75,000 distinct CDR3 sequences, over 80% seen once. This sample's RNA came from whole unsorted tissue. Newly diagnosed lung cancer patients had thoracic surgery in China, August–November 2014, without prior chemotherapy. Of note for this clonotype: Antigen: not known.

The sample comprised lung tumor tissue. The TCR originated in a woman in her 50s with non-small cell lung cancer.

DNA of the CDR3: TGTGCCTGCTGTTACGCCCGACTAGCGAATAACATTGAGCAGTTCTTC. This translates into CACCYARLANNIEQFF. The V call is TRBV6-5, the J call TRBJ2-1; 8 bases agree with TRBD2. V dropped 11 bases and J dropped 9; count of bases not matched to a gene: 21. Looked up from germline, CDR1 is MNHEY and CDR2 is SVGAGI. The CDR3 consists of 16 residues.